This T cell receptor beta chain was captured by sequencing in a study of cytomegalovirus exposure and HLA in healthy donors. About the research overall: Early on, a data release was issued that held tens of millions of unique TCRs from HLA-typed donors. Study-level findings and limits: The CMV antigen specificity of a few CMV-associated chains was confirmed through in vitro analysis. A prior analysis recorded that most TCR beta V segments were productive about 87% or about 30% of the time. The HLA-A and HLA-B alleles of most subjects were reportedly predicted accurately from TCR beta sequences.

With regard to this clone: What it binds is unknown.

The germline CDR1 and CDR2 sequences are SEHNR and FQNEAQ (reference sequence). The CDR3 consists of 14 residues. V was pared by 5 bases and J by 3 bases, with 14 bases between. The PCR made use of 60 Vbeta and 13 Jbeta primers. The repertoire was sequenced with immunoSEQ multiplex PCR; TCRdb's copy has only in-frame clones and lacks some. Here the sample spans roughly 140,000 clones, 70% to 85% being singletons. The chain has TRBV7-9 and TRBJ2-7; D is possibly TRBD2 (6 bases). The sequenced sample consisted of PBMCs. The sequence was collected from a woman between 45 and 65 years old in good health and CMV-seropositive. As DNA, the CDR3 is TGTGCCAGCAGCAGAGGGACTGGAGGCTACGAGCAGTACTTC. Protein: CASSRGTGGYEQYF.